This TCR beta chain was retrieved from a study of cytomegalovirus exposure and HLA in healthy donors. Overall study results and limits: Accurate prediction of most subjects' HLA-A and HLA-B alleles from TCR beta sequences was reported. Using a false discovery rate of 0.05, a later analysis showed that fewer than 20,000 TCR beta sequences were associated with HLA alleles.

As concerns this clone: Its antigen is still unknown.

With 60 Vbeta and 13 Jbeta primers, the PCR was carried out. Data came from immunoSEQ multiplex PCR; TCRdb stores just in-frame clones and leaves some out. Of more than 60,000 clones listed, about 82% are singletons. Germline CDR1 and CDR2: MNHEY and SVGAGI. V was clipped by 5 bases and J by 3 bases; unmatched bases: 2. The CDR3 runs 13 residues. There were likely unrecorded immune exposures, though donors were nominally healthy when sampled. The receptor's source is a woman in her 30s in good health and CMV-seronegative. Sequences were obtained from PBMCs. The rearrangement uses TRBV6-5 and TRBJ2-7, with TRBD2 matching over 9 bases. This CDR3 reads CASSNSGSYEQYF. DNA of the CDR3: TGTGCCAGCAGTAATAGCGGGAGCTACGAGCAGTACTTC.